Presented here are 27 T cell receptor beta chains from one specimen sequenced in a study of cytomegalovirus exposure and HLA in healthy donors. Produced via immunoSEQ multiplex PCR; TCRdb's table is partial and in-frame only. Of fewer than 300,000 clones listed, more than 75% are singletons. The sequencing sample was made of PBMCs. These receptor sequences come from a woman between 18 and 30 years old in good health and CMV-seronegative.

The rearrangement joins TRBV5-4 to TRBJ2-3; weak D call: TRBD1 (11 bases). Germline V gene data show CDR1 as SGHNT and CDR2 as YYREEE (reference sequence). The ends were cut back, 4 bases at V and 2 bases at J, with 23 bases in the middle. This CDR3 spans 18 amino acids. CDR3 residues: CASSRTGGTSGVTDTQYF. The CDR3 DNA sequence: TGTGCCAGCAGCCGGACAGGGGGCACTAGCGGGGTCACAGATACGCAGTATTTT.

This rearrangement joins TRBV11-2 to TRBJ2-1; 7 positions match TRBD2. V gave up 0 bases and J gave up 7 bases; unmatched junction bases: 9. This CDR3 spans 16 amino acids. Germline V CDR1 and CDR2: SGHAT, FQNNGV. The CDR3 spells CASSLDRASGTNEQFF. CDR3 coding DNA: TGTGCCAGCAGCTTAGATAGGGCTAGCGGAACTAATGAGCAGTTCTTC.

The chain uses TRBV7-6 and TRBJ2-1; TRBD1 matches at 8 bases. V shed 5 bases, J shed 7 bases, and the junction held 4 bases outside the gene matches. CDR1 and CDR2 (germline): SGHVS, FNYEAQ. This CDR3 has 13 residues. The CDR3 reads CASSPQGGNEQFF. The CDR3 DNA follows: TGTGCCAGCAGCCCACAGGGGGGTAATGAGCAGTTCTTC.

The chain joins TRBV2 to TRBJ1-5; tentatively, D is TRBD1 (6 bases). This CDR3 contains 16 residues. V was shortened by 8 bases and J by 1 base, with 18 bases between the two germline ends. The germline gives CDR1 SNHLY, CDR2 FYNNEI. The CDR3 reads CASREKQGLSNQPQHF. In nucleotides, the CDR3 is TGTGCCAGCCGAGAAAAACAGGGATTGAGCAATCAGCCCCAGCATTTT. Drawing the rest from reference TRBV2 and TRBJ1-5, the complete variable domain is EPEVTQTPSHQVTQMGQEVILRCVPISNHLYFYWYRQILGQKVEFLVSFYNNEISEKSEIFDDQFSVERPDGSNFTLKIRSTKLEDSAMYFCASREKQGLSNQPQHFGDGTRLSIL.

The CDR3 region is CASSLVRSPGGVDEQYF. The DNA for the CDR3 is TGTGCCAGCAGTTTAGTCCGTTCCCCAGGTGGCGTCGACGAGCAGTACTTC. This chain links TRBV27 with TRBJ2-7; D gene ambiguous. The CDR3 has 17 amino acids. Germline CDR1 reads MNHEY; CDR2 reads SMNVEV (reference sequence). V lost 2 bases and J 5 bases, leaving 22 bases between the germline ends.

The CDR3 is CASSLVAGGPGEQFF. In DNA, the CDR3 is TGCGCCAGCAGCTTGGTAGCGGGAGGGCCAGGTGAGCAGTTCTTC. The chain couples TRBV5-1 to TRBJ2-1; 11 bases fit TRBD2. Germline loops: CDR1 SGHRS, CDR2 YFSETQ. The CDR3 totals 15 residues. V gave up 0 bases and J gave up 9 bases; unmatched junction bases: 5.

The rearrangement links TRBV27 to TRBJ1-1; 8 nucleotides line up with TRBD1. In germline, CDR1 is MNHEY, CDR2 SMNVEV (reference sequence). Trimming at V came to 3 bases and at J to 1 base, leaving 7 bases not matched to a gene. The CDR3 covers 16 residues. The CDR3 nucleotides read TGTGCCAGCAGTTTCCTTCTGACAGGGGCGAACACTGAAGCTTTCTTT. Protein: CASSFLLTGANTEAFF.

The chain recombines TRBV7-9 with TRBJ1-1; 9 positions match TRBD1. Per germline, CDR1 SEHNR and CDR2 FQNEAQ (reference sequence). The CDR3 loop spans 14 amino acids. Germline trimming cut 4 bases from V and 2 bases from J; bases unmatched to any gene: 2. The CDR3, as DNA: TGTGCCAGCAGCTGGGGACAGGGAAACACTGAAGCTTTCTTT. It yields the protein CASSWGQGNTEAFF.

For this clone: This CDR3 is also generated by other DNA sequences in the sample. This chain uses TRBV11-2 with TRBJ1-2; a weak D match, TRBD1 (5 bases). Germline CDR1 is SGHAT and CDR2 is FQNNGV. This CDR3 has 13 amino acids. V dropped 0 bases and J dropped 4 bases, with 6 bases sitting between them. The CDR3: CASSLDQGYGYTF. The CDR3 nucleotides read TGTGCCAGCAGCTTAGATCAGGGCTATGGCTACACCTTC.

The chain links TRBV2 to TRBJ2-7; 8 nucleotides align to TRBD1. The V gene's germline CDR1 is SNHLY and CDR2 FYNNEI. The CDR3 has 13 amino acids. Germline trimming cut 6 bases from V and 3 bases from J; bases unmatched to any gene: 4. In DNA form, the CDR3 reads TGTGCCAGCAGCCAAGGACAGGGCTACGAGCAGTACTTC. This sequence encodes CASSQGQGYEQYF. Variable domain in full (rest from reference TRBV2 and TRBJ2-7): EPEVTQTPSHQVTQMGQEVILRCVPISNHLYFYWYRQILGQKVEFLVSFYNNEISEKSEIFDDQFSVERPDGSNFTLKIRSTKLEDSAMYFCASSQGQGYEQYFGPGTRLTVT.

The rearrangement uses TRBV4-3 and TRBJ2-3, with 10 bases lining up with TRBD2. The CDR3 length is 17 residues. The V gene end was trimmed by 1 base and the J gene end by 0 bases; junction bases not matched to a gene: 4. The germline V gene encodes CDR1 LGHNA and CDR2 YSLEER. CDR3 in DNA: TGCGCCAGCAGCCAAGGGCTACTAGCGGGGAGCACAGATACGCAGTATTTT. Amino acids: CASSQGLLAGSTDTQYF.

The V call is TRBV7-6, the J call TRBJ1-3; 7 positions match TRBD1. In germline, CDR1 is SGHVS, CDR2 FNYEAQ. CDR3 length: 15 residues. With V trimmed by 6 bases and J by 3 bases, 8 bases remained unmatched. CDR3 DNA: TGTGCCAGCAGTCCTAGAGGGGGCTTTGGAAACACCATATATTTT. Translation gives CASSPRGGFGNTIYF.

The chain recombines TRBV28 with TRBJ1-1, with D tentatively TRBD1 (5 bases). V was cut by 3 bases and J by 3 bases, with 5 bases left in between. The CDR3 loop spans 12 amino acids. Germline CDR1 MDHEN, CDR2 SYDVKM. The CDR3 here is CASSFRDTEAFF. CDR3 DNA sequence: TGTGCCAGCAGTTTCAGGGACACTGAAGCTTTCTTT.

The chain employs TRBV28 and TRBJ2-5; a possible D gene is TRBD1 (6 bases). The V and J ends lost 8 bases and 1 base respectively, with 20 bases between them. From germline, CDR1 is MDHEN and CDR2 SYDVKM. The CDR3 sequence is 16 residues long. CDR3 sequence (DNA): TGTGCCAGCCTCAATCCGGGACAAGGGATCCAAGAGACCCAGTACTTC. Its translation: CASLNPGQGIQETQYF.

The genes are TRBV6-5 and TRBJ1-4; 7 bases match TRBD1. Germline V gives CDR1 MNHEY, CDR2 SVGAGI. Trimming removed 3 bases from V and 8 bases from J; junction bases left unmatched: 6. This CDR3 has 14 amino acids. CDR3 nucleotide sequence: TGTGCCAGCAGTTATACAGGGGCGCAGGAAAAACTGTTTTTT. Its translation is CASSYTGAQEKLFF.

V usage is TRBV5-1 and J usage is TRBJ2-5; 9 nucleotides match TRBD1. The junction had 6 bases not matched to a gene; V was cut back by 0 bases and J by 9 bases. Germline V gene data show CDR1 as SGHRS and CDR2 as YFSETQ. This CDR3 contains 14 residues. The CDR3 is CASSLATGGYPQYF. CDR3 nucleotides: TGCGCCAGCAGCTTGGCGACAGGGGGGTATCCCCAGTACTTC.

The chain has TRBV6-1 and TRBJ1-4; TRBD1 is a possible D gene (6 bases). This CDR3 comprises 15 residues. Germline lookup yields CDR1 MNHNS and CDR2 SASEGT. V shed 2 bases and J shed 5 bases, with 12 bases lying between them. Here the CDR3 DNA reads TGTGCCAGCAGTGAACCCGGGGGGGCAAATGAAAAACTGTTTTTT. Its protein is CASSEPGGANEKLFF.

The V gene is TRBV19, the J gene TRBJ2-7; 9 positions match TRBD2. This CDR3 has 17 amino acids. The trim removed 5 bases at V and 2 bases at J, leaving 13 bases unmatched. CDR1 and CDR2 from the germline V gene are LNHDA and SQIVND (reference sequence). CDR3 loop: CASSGSTGLAGTYEQYF. Here the CDR3 DNA reads TGTGCCAGTAGTGGGAGTACGGGCCTAGCGGGGACCTACGAGCAGTACTTC.

The V call is TRBV18, the J call TRBJ2-2; D unclear. The CDR3 is 14 amino acids. Trimming pared 0 bases from V and 4 bases from J, leaving 6 bases between. Germline V gene data show CDR1 as KGHSH and CDR2 as LQKENI. DNA of the CDR3: TGTGCCAGCTCACCACCGATGGCCACCGGGGAGCTGTTTTTT. Protein sequence: CASSPPMATGELFF.

The V gene is TRBV18, the J gene TRBJ1-3; 7 nucleotides line up with TRBD1. Unmatched junction bases numbered 3, after V lost 1 base and J lost 3 bases. CDR3 size: 15 residues. In germline, CDR1 is KGHSH, CDR2 LQKENI. The CDR3 DNA is TGTGCCAGCTCACCACGAGACAGGGATGGAAACACCATATATTTT. Translation gives CASSPRDRDGNTIYF. The variable domain in full, with the rest retrieved from reference TRBV18 and TRBJ1-3, is NAGVMQNPRHLVRRRGQEARLRCSPMKGHSHVYWYRQLPEEGLKFMVYLQKENIIDESGMPKERFSAEFPKEGPSILRIQQVVRGDSAAYFCASSPRDRDGNTIYFGEGSWLTVV.

CDR3 nucleotides: TGTGCCAGCAGTTACGGTCTAGCCCTAGGGGAGCTGTTTTTT. Its translation: CASSYGLALGELFF. The genes are TRBV6-6 and TRBJ2-2; D is perhaps TRBD2 (5 bases). The V and J ends lost 2 bases and 8 bases respectively, with 12 bases between them. The CDR3 totals 14 residues. In germline, CDR1 is MNHNY, CDR2 SVGAGI (reference sequence).

The chain employs TRBV28 and TRBJ2-7; the match to TRBD2 covers 7 bases. The V and J ends lost 6 bases and 2 bases, in that order; junction bases with no gene match: 7. The CDR3 contains 14 residues. Per the germline V gene, CDR1 is MDHEN and CDR2 is SYDVKM. In DNA form, the CDR3 reads TGTGCCAGCAGACTTACTAGCGACCCCTACGAGCAGTACTTC. This sequence encodes CASRLTSDPYEQYF.

This clone was seen only a few times. V is TRBV6-6 and J is TRBJ1-5, with D perhaps TRBD1 (6 bases). The V and J ends lost 6 bases and 3 bases respectively, with 18 bases between them. The CDR3 sequence is 16 residues long. Germline lookup yields CDR1 MNHNY and CDR2 SVGAGI (reference sequence). CDR3 loop: CASSRPTGQINQPQHF. The CDR3 DNA reads as TGTGCCAGCAGCCGACCCACAGGACAGATCAATCAGCCCCAGCATTTT.

The rearrangement joins TRBV5-1 to TRBJ2-7, with 7 bases aligning to TRBD1. Germline V gives CDR1 SGHRS, CDR2 YFSETQ. V shed 3 bases and J 4 bases; nucleotides not matched to a gene: 7. The CDR3 runs to 14 residues. The CDR3 nucleotides read TGCGCCAGCAGCTCTACAGGGGTGTCGTACGAGCAGTACTTC. It specifies CASSSTGVSYEQYF.

CDR3 residues: CASSEGKVTSGRDTDTQYF. The DNA of the CDR3 is TGTGCCAGCAGTGAGGGTAAAGTCACTAGCGGGAGGGACACAGATACGCAGTATTTT. The chain uses TRBV6-1 and TRBJ2-3, with 13 bases matching TRBD2. Germline CDR1 reads MNHNS; CDR2 reads SASEGT. This CDR3 has 19 residues. The V and J ends lost 3 bases and 2 bases, in that order; junction bases with no gene match: 11.

As for this clone: This same CDR3 is encoded by further DNA sequences in the sample. The V and J genes are TRBV28 and TRBJ2-7, with TRBD1 matching over 8 bases. CDR1 is MDHEN, CDR2 SYDVKM, per germline. V lost 2 bases and J lost 3; bases outside the gene matches: 0. CDR3 size: 13 residues. CDR3 region: CASSLDRGYEQYF. In DNA, the CDR3 is TGTGCCAGCAGTTTAGACAGGGGCTACGAGCAGTACTTC.

CDR3 loop: CASSSTVTQYF. CDR3 coding DNA: TGTGCCAGCAGCTCCACGGTTACGCAGTATTTT. This rearrangement joins TRBV7-6 to TRBJ2-3; D gene uncertain. The V and J ends lost 4 bases and 8 bases respectively, with 7 bases between them. Germline V gene sequence: CDR1 SGHVS, CDR2 FNYEAQ. CDR3 length: 11 residues.